These 9 T cell receptor beta chains were sequenced from one sample in a study of shared clonotypes between healthy human individuals. TCRdb's copy holds only in-frame clones and misses some; the assay was immunoSEQ multiplex PCR. The table lists 2 million or so clones, roughly 94% of them singletons. The sample comprised naive CD4+ T cells sorted from blood. Subset indicated: CD45RA+ positively selected. Receptors were obtained from a man aged 18-30 years in good health.

On this clone: At one end the junction does not follow the germline gene, possibly because of a read error. The V gene is TRBV6-1, the J gene TRBJ2-2; TRBD2 matches at 7 bases. The CDR3 is made up of 13 amino acids. In germline, CDR1 is MNHNS, CDR2 SASEGT. The CDR3 DNA reads as TGTGCCAGCAGTGAGGTTATTTCGGGGGGGCTGTTTTTT. Translation: CASSEVISGGLFF.

The CDR3 sequence: CASSYVSGTPRDTQYF. The CDR3 nucleotides are TGTGCCAGCAGTTACGTCTCCGGGACCCCCCGGGATACGCAGTATTTT. This chain links TRBV6-5 with TRBJ2-3, with D perhaps assigned TRBD1 or TRBD2 (5 bases each). Trimming removed 2 bases at V and 6 bases at J, with 18 bases between. CDR1 and CDR2 from the germline V gene are MNHEY and SVGAGI. This CDR3 spans 16 amino acids.

The rearrangement joins TRBV25-1 to TRBJ1-4; 8 positions agree with TRBD1. From germline, CDR1 is MGHDK and CDR2 SYGVNS. Losses at the gene ends were 4 bases for V and 3 bases for J; bases not matched to a gene: 4. The CDR3 has 15 amino acids. The CDR3 DNA is TGTGCCAGCAGTGCCGACAGGGGTGCTAATGAAAAACTGTTTTTT. Translated, it gives CASSADRGANEKLFF.

The chain carries TRBV25-1 and TRBJ1-2; D not certain. Trimming cost V 2 bases and J 0 bases, with 7 bases left between them. This CDR3 has 14 residues. Germline lookup yields CDR1 MGHDK and CDR2 SYGVNS. The CDR3 DNA reads as TGTGCCAGCAGTGAAAGGCGGACTAACTATGGCTACACCTTC. Translated, it gives CASSERRTNYGYTF.

Remarks on this clone: At one end, the junction sequence differs from germline, possibly due to a read error. Distinct nucleotide sequences in the sample also encode this CDR3. The rearrangement links TRBV6-5 to TRBJ2-7; D is unclear. Germline CDR1 is MNHEY and CDR2 is SVGAGI. The CDR3 runs 14 residues. CDR3 region: CASSRQVGPYEQYF. CDR3 bases: TGTGCCAGCAGCCGGCAGGTTGGGCCCTACGAACAGTACTTC.

The rearrangement uses TRBV25-1 and TRBJ2-3; 9 bases are shared with TRBD1. Germline lookup yields CDR1 MGHDK and CDR2 SYGVNS. This CDR3 is built from 17 residues. J was trimmed by 3 bases and V by 4 bases; bases with no gene match: 11. CDR3 in DNA: TGTGCCAGCAGTGGTCTCTTGGGACAGGGATTGACAGATACGCAGTATTTT. This codes for CASSGLLGQGLTDTQYF.

In its sample, this clone was seen once. The rearrangement uses TRBV19 and TRBJ1-1; D is unresolved. Germline CDR1 and CDR2: LNHDA and SQIVND (reference sequence). Trimming removed 3 bases at V and 3 bases at J, with 11 bases between. The CDR3 runs to 14 residues. This CDR3 reads CASSIGIVDTEAFF. The CDR3 bases are TGTGCCAGTAGTATCGGGATCGTGGACACTGAAGCTTTCTTT. The full variable domain, with the rest looked up from reference TRBV19 and TRBJ1-1, is DGGITQSPKYLFRKEGQNVTLSCEQNLNHDAMYWYRQDPGQGLRLIYYSQIVNDFQKGDIAEGYSVSREKKESFPLTVTSAQKNPTAFYLCASSIGIVDTEAFFGQGTRLTVV.

The CDR3 region is CASSPSRGEQYF. CDR3 DNA sequence: TGTGCCAGCAGTCCGTCGAGAGGAGAGCAGTACTTC. The chain recombines TRBV28 with TRBJ2-7; D remains ambiguous. The CDR3 runs 12 residues. Trimming left V 5 bases short and J 7 bases short, with 12 bases between. The germline gives CDR1 MDHEN, CDR2 SYDVKM.

The J gene is TRBJ2-7, the V gene TRBV6-1; D might be TRBD1 or TRBD2, each matching 5 bases. Germline V gives CDR1 MNHNS, CDR2 SASEGT. The CDR3 spans 13 residues. V was cut by 9 bases and J by 6 bases, with 18 bases left in between. CDR3 residues: CARSRDPESEQYF. As DNA, the CDR3 is TGTGCCAGGAGCCGGGACCCTGAAAGCGAGCAGTACTTC.